This T cell receptor (beta chain) was recorded in a study of cytomegalovirus exposure and HLA in healthy donors. Study in general: Samples from HLA-typed donors yielded about 86 million unique TCRs in an early data release. Points from the study as a whole: Presence/absence results assume similar sequencing depth per donor, which may not hold. HLA-A and HLA-B allele assignments for most subjects were reportedly predicted accurately using TCR beta sequences. Equally common other TCR beta chains were less clonally expanded than HLA-associated ones, a later analysis found.

PCR employed 60 Vbeta and 13 Jbeta primers. Assay: immunoSEQ multiplex PCR; the TCRdb copy retains only in-frame clones and omits some. The sample shows 120,000 to 150,000 clones, 88% of them seen only once. With respect to this clone: Its antigen is as yet unknown.

Germline V CDR1 and CDR2: MDHEN, SYDVKM. The CDR3 sequence is 17 residues long. Losses at the gene ends were 7 bases for V and 5 bases for J; bases not matched to a gene: 16. The chain has TRBV28 and TRBJ2-1; 8 bases align to TRBD2. Sequencing used PBMCs. The origin of this receptor is a woman between 40 and 55 years old in good health and CMV-seronegative. CDR3 DNA sequence: TGTGCCAGCACTATCCGGGGGGGAGCCGGTAAGCACAATGAGCAGTTCTTC. The encoded protein is CASTIRGGAGKHNEQFF.